This TCR beta chain is from a study of molecular identifiers for immune sequencing clone quantification. Isolation of naive CD8 T cells was achieved by sorting on a CD8+CD4-CCR7+CD45RA+ phenotype. Generation of bulk TCR libraries relied on previously described methods and listed TCR primers. Each CDR3 protein is one row after TCRdb ran MiXCR on the PCR reads. The sample has approximately 500,000 distinct CDR3 sequences, over 20% seen once; the top ten hold more than 0.8%. Germline-derived CDR1 and CDR2 are DFQATT and SNEGSKA (reference sequence). V was trimmed by 0 bases and J by 0 bases, leaving 9 bases between them. CDR3 length: 14 amino acids.

The rearrangement links TRBV20-1 to TRBJ2-7; D ambiguous. This TCR derives from a human donor in good health. Some libraries in this study had Jurkat cell RNA spiked in. The sequencing input was naive CD8+ T cells from blood, with Jurkat cell RNA spiked in. Regarding subset: FACS-sorted CD8+CD4-CCR7+CD45RA+ naive T cells. CDR3 in DNA: TGCAGTGCTAGAGATCATCGGACCTCCTACGAGCAGTACTTC. This codes for CSARDHRTSYEQYF.